This T cell receptor beta chain originates from a study of graft-versus-host responses after intestinal transplantation. Study-wide points: Association was observed between peak circulating GvH clone levels and early post-transplant HvG declines.

This clone was seen a single time. Its target is unknown. The length of the CDR3 is 14 residues. Between the trimmed V and J ends, which lost 7 bases and 6 bases, there was a span of 18 bases. The germline gives CDR1 MDHEN, CDR2 SYDVKM. Using immunoSEQ multiplex PCR, the repertoire was profiled, and TCRdb retains in-frame clones only, with some absent. The top ten hold more than 3% of the sample, which has about 120,000 clones, approximately 95% seen once. The clonotype comes from a human donor who received an intestinal transplant. The specimen comprised unstimulated CD8+ T cells sorted from spleen or lymph node cells, sampled before intestinal transplant. This chain uses TRBV28 with TRBJ1-1; D uncertain. The CDR3 bases are TGTGCCAGCAATCCCTACGACCTGGGTCCTGAAGCTTTCTTT. Its protein product is CASNPYDLGPEAFF.